Below, 27 T cell receptor beta chains from the same sample are listed, as sequenced in a study of T-cell reconstitution after alpha-beta-depleted transplantation in children. This sample's TCRbeta library carried unique molecular identifier barcodes. Each CDR3 protein gets one entry after TCRdb re-called the PCR reads with MiXCR. In the table there are 640,000 or so distinct CDR3 sequences, 16% of which are singletons. Sequenced material: PBMCs from the stem cell graft donor, taken from the stem cell graft. Receptor source: a human donor who donated a stem cell graft to a child with acute myeloid leukemia.

This clonotype occurred a few times. The V and J genes are TRBV12-3 or TRBV12-4 and TRBJ2-7; 10 bases fit TRBD2. CDR3 length: 14 amino acids. The V gene end was trimmed by 3 bases and the J gene end by 5 bases; junction bases not matched to a gene: 4. The CDR3 region has the DNA TGTGCCAGCAGTTTTGGGACTAGCGCCAACGAGCAGTACTTC. Protein product: CASSFGTSANEQYF.

This clonotype was counted at least ten times. The rearrangement uses TRBV4-2 and TRBJ2-1; D not certain. The CDR3 consists of 12 residues. From germline, CDR1 is LGHNA and CDR2 YNFKEQ. V was trimmed by 1 base and J by 8 bases, leaving 6 bases between them. CDR3 DNA sequence: TGTGCCAGCAGCCAAGTAGAAGATGAGCAGTTCTTC. This sequence encodes CASSQVEDEQFF.

J is TRBJ2-5 and V is TRBV20-1; TRBD1 or TRBD2 may be the D gene (5 bases each). The germline V gene encodes CDR1 DFQATT and CDR2 SNEGSKA (reference sequence). This CDR3 is built from 14 residues. V dropped 1 base and J dropped 5 bases, with 14 bases sitting between them. CDR3 amino acids: CSARVGTEWETQYF. CDR3 sequence (DNA): TGCAGTGCTAGAGTCGGGACGGAGTGGGAGACCCAGTACTTC.

The gene calls are TRBV20-1 and TRBJ2-2; D is unresolved. The length of the CDR3 is 15 residues. Germline lookup yields CDR1 DFQATT and CDR2 SNEGSKA (reference sequence). The V end lost 3 bases, the J end lost 2 bases, and 13 bases lay between the germline ends. The CDR3 here is CSARDHPGNTGELFF. The CDR3 nucleotides are TGCAGTGCTAGGGACCATCCAGGAAACACCGGGGAGCTGTTTTTT.

The V call is TRBV20-1, the J call TRBJ1-6; perhaps TRBD1 as D (5 bases). V lost 0 bases, J lost 0 bases, and 12 bases lay in between. In germline, CDR1 is DFQATT, CDR2 SNEGSKA (reference sequence). This CDR3 has 17 amino acids. The CDR3: CSARDPDDSSYNSPLHF. CDR3 DNA: TGCAGTGCTAGAGATCCAGACGACAGCTCCTATAATTCACCCCTCCACTTT.

The sample holds many counts of this clonotype. This chain links TRBV29-1 with TRBJ2-5; D possibly uses TRBD1 or TRBD2 (5 bases each). Trimming shortened V by 7 bases and J by 0 bases, and 12 bases separated the two germline ends. Germline V CDR1 and CDR2: SQVTM, ANQGSEA. The CDR3 loop spans 13 amino acids. The CDR3 coding sequence is TGCAGCGCCCCCGGGACGCACCAAGAGACCCAGTACTTC. Its translation: CSAPGTHQETQYF.

V usage is TRBV5-5 and J usage is TRBJ2-3, with 8 bases that match TRBD1. V was pared by 2 bases and J by 5 bases, with 10 bases of the junction left unmatched. The V gene's germline CDR1 is SGHKS and CDR2 YYEKEE (reference sequence). The CDR3 is 16 residues long. The CDR3: CASSFSEAGGKDTQYF. CDR3 nucleotide sequence: TGTGCCAGCAGCTTTAGTGAGGCAGGGGGCAAAGATACGCAGTATTTT.

This clonotype was seen repeatedly, ten times or more. The V gene is TRBV29-1, the J gene TRBJ1-1; maybe TRBD1 (6 bases). This CDR3 contains 14 residues. Germline CDR1 reads SQVTM; CDR2 reads ANQGSEA. The V and J ends lost 6 bases and 2 bases respectively, with 16 bases between them. CDR3: CSVDLGTLNTEAFF. CDR3 nucleotide sequence: TGCAGCGTGGACCTCGGGACACTTAACACTGAAGCTTTCTTT.

This clonotype has at least ten counts. The chain joins TRBV20-1 to TRBJ1-2, with D hard to call. CDR1 is DFQATT and CDR2 is SNEGSKA in the germline V gene (reference sequence). This CDR3 contains 14 residues. CDR3 bases: TGCAGCGCCTCCGGGCCGACGGTTAACTATGGCTACACCTTC. The encoded protein is CSASGPTVNYGYTF.

The gene calls are TRBV7-6 and TRBJ2-5; 11 bases fit TRBD2. The J segment lost 1 base and the V segment lost 5 bases, leaving 18 bases of the junction unmatched. The CDR3 spans 20 residues. Germline V gene sequence: CDR1 SGHVS, CDR2 FNYEAQ. The CDR3 is CASSRMGGLLTSGVQETQYF. The CDR3 nucleotides read TGTGCCAGCAGCCGAATGGGGGGGTTACTGACTAGCGGGGTCCAAGAGACCCAGTACTTC.

This clonotype was recorded at least ten times. This chain links TRBV20-1 with TRBJ2-7; 7 nucleotides agree with TRBD1. CDR3 size: 16 residues. Germline-derived CDR1 and CDR2 are DFQATT and SNEGSKA (reference sequence). The junction had 11 bases not matched to a gene; V was cut back by 3 bases and J by 0 bases. The CDR3: CSASSLTGWDSYEQYF. CDR3 bases: TGCAGTGCTAGCTCGCTGACAGGGTGGGACTCCTACGAGCAGTACTTC.

This clonotype was seen many times. V is TRBV20-1 and J is TRBJ2-1; TRBD2 matches at 9 bases. The ends lost 6 bases at V and 0 bases at J; junction bases unmatched: 6. The CDR3 is made up of 15 amino acids. Germline V gives CDR1 DFQATT, CDR2 SNEGSKA (reference sequence). CDR3 region: CSAAGGFVSYNEQFF. DNA for the CDR3: TGCAGTGCCGCGGGGGGGTTCGTCTCCTACAATGAGCAGTTCTTC.

This clonotype was found many times. V usage is TRBV29-1 and J usage is TRBJ1-4; 7 nucleotides agree with TRBD1. The length of the CDR3 is 13 residues. Germline values: CDR1 SQVTM, CDR2 ANQGSEA. V trimming: 4 bases; J trimming: 3 bases; junction bases outside the gene matches: 2. The CDR3 nucleotides are TGCAGCGTTGCAAGGGGGCCTAATGAAAAACTGTTTTTT. Its translation is CSVARGPNEKLFF.

In its sample, this clonotype was seen many times. This chain connects TRBV12-3 or TRBV12-4 to TRBJ2-7, with 8 bases that match TRBD1. With 5 bases clipped from V and 3 bases from J, the junction kept 12 bases outside the gene matches. CDR3 size: 16 residues. The CDR3 loop is CASSRGQGANHYEQYF. In DNA, the CDR3 is TGTGCCAGCAGTCGAGGGCAGGGGGCGAACCACTACGAGCAGTACTTC.

The chain links TRBV5-1 to TRBJ2-5; TRBD2 matches at 7 bases. Germline-derived CDR1 and CDR2 are SGHRS and YFSETQ. CDR3 length: 17 amino acids. Trimming took 0 bases from V and 0 from J; bases not matched to a gene: 8. The CDR3: CASSLEGRGRYQETQYF. The CDR3 nucleotides read TGCGCCAGCAGCTTGGAAGGGCGGGGGAGGTACCAAGAGACCCAGTACTTC.

The rearrangement joins TRBV11-2 to TRBJ2-1; TRBD1 is a possible D gene (6 bases). Germline V CDR1 and CDR2: SGHAT, FQNNGV. Between the trimmed V and J ends, which lost 6 bases and 5 bases, there was a span of 11 bases. There are 13 residues in the CDR3. Here the CDR3 reads CASRVRGDNEQFF. CDR3 nucleotide sequence: TGTGCCAGCAGGGTCAGGGGCGACAATGAGCAGTTCTTC.

Remarks on this clonotype: At one boundary the junction diverges from the germline segment, which might be a read error. The V gene is TRBV13, the J gene TRBJ2-5; D not certain. The CDR3 has 18 amino acids. CDR1 is PRHDT and CDR2 is FYEKMQ in the germline V gene (reference sequence). CDR3 nucleotide sequence: TGTGCCAGCAGTTTAGGGTCAGCCAGGCCTACATTCCAAGAGACCCAGTACTTC. Its protein is CASSLGSARPTFQETQYF.

The V call is TRBV25-1, the J call TRBJ2-5; D may be TRBD1 or TRBD2 (5 bases each). Trimming pared 3 bases from V and 0 bases from J, leaving 8 bases between. The CDR3 length is 14 residues. Germline loops: CDR1 MGHDK, CDR2 SYGVNS. CDR3 loop: CASSDLGDQETQYF. In DNA form, the CDR3 reads TGTGCCAGCAGTGACCTGGGGGACCAAGAGACCCAGTACTTC. Based on the CDR3 plus reference TRBV25-1 and TRBJ2-5, the full variable domain is EADIYQTPRYLVIGTGKKITLECSQTMGHDKMYWYQQDPGMELHLIHYSYGVNSTEKGDLSSESTVSRIRTEHFPLTLESARPSHTSQYLCASSDLGDQETQYFGPGTRLLVL.

This clonotype was counted many times. The CDR3 protein is CASSSASGDYGYTF. The CDR3 DNA follows: TGTGCCAGCAGTTCCGCTTCTGGGGATTATGGCTACACCTTC. The genes are TRBV27 and TRBJ1-2, with no clear D. Trimming removed 4 bases from V and 5 bases from J, with 14 bases in between. Looked up from germline, CDR1 is MNHEY and CDR2 is SMNVEV (reference sequence). The CDR3 spans 14 residues.

This CDR3 is CSALLIHTGGEFQPQHF. The CDR3 DNA reads as TGCAGTGCTCTCCTAATTCATACAGGGGGCGAATTTCAGCCCCAGCATTTT. The chain joins TRBV20-1 to TRBJ1-5, with TRBD1 identical over 9 bases. The germline V gene encodes CDR1 DFQATT and CDR2 SNEGSKA (reference sequence). Trimming at V came to 5 bases and at J to 6 bases, leaving 17 bases not matched to a gene. The CDR3 is 17 amino acids.

The rearrangement uses TRBV28 and TRBJ2-5; perhaps TRBD2 as D (6 bases). The V and J ends lost 4 bases and 5 bases respectively, with 11 bases between them. The length of the CDR3 is 13 residues. Per germline, CDR1 MDHEN and CDR2 SYDVKM. DNA of the CDR3: TGTGCCAGCAGTTCGGGGGTTCGGGAGACCCAGTACTTC. It specifies CASSSGVRETQYF.

This clonotype showed up many times. This chain uses TRBV7-2 with TRBJ2-7; D may be TRBD2 (6 bases). Germline loops: CDR1 SGHTA, CDR2 FQGNSA. V lost 6 bases and J lost 2, with 17 bases in between. The CDR3 is 15 residues long. CDR3 sequence: CASRIGGTGTYEQYF. CDR3 bases: TGTGCCAGCAGGATAGGAGGGACCGGTACCTACGAGCAGTACTTC.

The CDR3 bases are TGCGCCAGCAGCTTGGCCGGCGGTGGACAGGGGCCCACAGATACGCAGTATTTT. Protein sequence: CASSLAGGGQGPTDTQYF. The chain has TRBV5-1 and TRBJ2-3; the match to TRBD1 covers 9 bases. The V and J ends lost 0 bases and 2 bases, in that order; junction bases with no gene match: 10. Germline-derived CDR1 and CDR2 are SGHRS and YFSETQ. CDR3 length: 18 amino acids.

As regards this clonotype: This clone may be a read error of a much larger clone one base away. This sequence joins TRBV20-1 and TRBJ1-2; D gene uncertain. The CDR3 has 13 residues. Germline V CDR1 and CDR2: DFQATT, SNEGSKA (reference sequence). V gave up 0 bases and J gave up 9 bases, with 14 bases separating them. The CDR3: CSARDPVGGRYTF. CDR3 sequence (DNA): TGCAGTGCTAGAGACCCGGTTGGTGGTCGCTACACCTTC.

This clonotype appeared many times. The CDR3 bases are TGCGCCAGCAGCTTGGTGGACAGGTCCAACTATGGCTACACCTTC. Its protein is CASSLVDRSNYGYTF. The chain joins TRBV5-1 to TRBJ1-2; 7 bases align to TRBD1. Trimming removed 0 bases from V and 2 bases from J; junction bases left unmatched: 4. CDR3 length: 15 amino acids. CDR1 is SGHRS and CDR2 is YFSETQ in the germline V gene.

This clonotype was seen more than once but under ten times. J is TRBJ2-2 and V is TRBV24-1, with D possibly matching TRBD2 (5 bases). The V gene lost 0 bases and the J gene lost 1 base, with 5 bases spanning the gap. Germline V CDR1 and CDR2: KGHDR, SFDVKD. CDR3 length: 15 amino acids. This CDR3 reads CATSDLRENTGELFF. CDR3 nucleotide sequence: TGTGCCACCAGTGATTTGCGGGAGAACACCGGGGAGCTGTTTTTT.

The chain combines TRBV27 with TRBJ2-3, with D perhaps TRBD1 or TRBD2 (5 bases each). CDR1 and CDR2 (germline): MNHEY, SMNVEV (reference sequence). Trimming cost V 6 bases and J 6 bases, with 13 bases left between them. The CDR3 extends over 13 amino acids. The CDR3 loop is CASRGEGMDTQYF. CDR3 coding DNA: TGTGCCAGCAGGGGGGAAGGAATGGATACGCAGTATTTT.